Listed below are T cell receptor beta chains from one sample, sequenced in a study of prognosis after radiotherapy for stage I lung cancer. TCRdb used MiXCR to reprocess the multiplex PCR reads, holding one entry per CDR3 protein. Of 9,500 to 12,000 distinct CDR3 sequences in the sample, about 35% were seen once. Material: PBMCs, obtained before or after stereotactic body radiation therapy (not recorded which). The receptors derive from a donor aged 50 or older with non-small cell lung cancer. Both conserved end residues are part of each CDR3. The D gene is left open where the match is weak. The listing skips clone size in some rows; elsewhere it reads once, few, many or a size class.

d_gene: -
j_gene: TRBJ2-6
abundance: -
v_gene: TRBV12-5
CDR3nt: TGTGCTAGTTCTAGCCCTTGGGCCAACGTCCTGACTTTC
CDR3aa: CASSSPWANVLTF

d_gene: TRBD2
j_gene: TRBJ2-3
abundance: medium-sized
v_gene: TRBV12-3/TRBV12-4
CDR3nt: TGTGCCAGCAGTTTTCCTAGCGGAAGGGTTAGCACAGATACGCAGTATTTT
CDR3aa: CASSFPSGRVSTDTQYF

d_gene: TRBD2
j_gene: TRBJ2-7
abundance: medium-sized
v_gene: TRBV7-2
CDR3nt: TGTGCCAGCAGCACCCGCCGGACTAGCGGGAGGGCCATTCACTACGAGCAGTACTTC
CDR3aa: CASSTRRTSGRAIHYEQYF

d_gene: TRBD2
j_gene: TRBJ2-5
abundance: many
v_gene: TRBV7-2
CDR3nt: TGTGCCAGCAGCTTATCTCGGACTAGCGGGAGCCAAGAGACCCAGTACTTC
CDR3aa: CASSLSRTSGSQETQYF

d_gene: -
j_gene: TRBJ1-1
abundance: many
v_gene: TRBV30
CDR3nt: TGTGCCTGGAGCCCCGGATACACTGAAGCTTTCTTT
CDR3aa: CAWSPGYTEAFF

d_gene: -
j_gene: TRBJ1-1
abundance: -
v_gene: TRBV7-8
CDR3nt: TGTGCCAGCAGCTTAGATGAAAGCACTGAAGCTTTCTTT
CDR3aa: CASSLDESTEAFF

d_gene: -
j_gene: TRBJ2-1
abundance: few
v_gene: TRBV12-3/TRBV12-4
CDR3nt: TGTGCCAGCAGTTTAAATCGGTGGAATGAGCAGTTCTTC
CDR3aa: CASSLNRWNEQFF

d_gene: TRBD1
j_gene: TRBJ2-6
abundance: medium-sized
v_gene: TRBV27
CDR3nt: TGTGCCAGCAGCCCAGGACAGGGGGCCCTTTCTGGGGCCAACGTCCTGACTTTC
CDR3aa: CASSPGQGALSGANVLTF

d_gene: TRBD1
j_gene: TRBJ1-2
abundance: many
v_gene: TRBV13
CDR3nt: TGTGCCAGCAGCCCTACAGGGGCCTGGTATGGCTACACCTTC
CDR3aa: CASSPTGAWYGYTF

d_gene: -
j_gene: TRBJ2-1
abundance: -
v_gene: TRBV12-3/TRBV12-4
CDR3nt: TGTGCCAGTTTAGTCGGGGTAGTTGGGAATGAGCAGTTCTTC
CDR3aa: CASLVGVVGNEQFF

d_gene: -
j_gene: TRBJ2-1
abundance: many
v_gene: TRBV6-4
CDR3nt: TGTGCCAGCAGCCGACAGGGGAGGGCCTCCTACAATGAGCAGTTCTTC
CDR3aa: CASSRQGRASYNEQFF

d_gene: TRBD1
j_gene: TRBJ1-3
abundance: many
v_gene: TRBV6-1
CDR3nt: TGTGCCAGCAGTCGCACGACAGGGTTTGGAAACACCATATATTTT
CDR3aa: CASSRTTGFGNTIYF

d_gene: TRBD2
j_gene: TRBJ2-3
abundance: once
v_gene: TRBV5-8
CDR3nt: TGTGCCAGCAGCTTTAGCGGGGGACACACAGATACGCAGTATTTT
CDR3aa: CASSFSGGHTDTQYF

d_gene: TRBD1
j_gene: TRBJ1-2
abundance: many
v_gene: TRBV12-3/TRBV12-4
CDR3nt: TGTGCCAGCAGTTTAGGCGACAGGGAAGTGGTTGGCTACACCTTC
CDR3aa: CASSLGDREVVGYTF

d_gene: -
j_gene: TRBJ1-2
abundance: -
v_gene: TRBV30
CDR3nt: TGTGCCTGGAGTAAGGGGCGGGGGTCAGGGTGGCGGTGGAACTATGGTTACACCTTC
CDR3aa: CAWSKGRGSGWRWNYGYTF

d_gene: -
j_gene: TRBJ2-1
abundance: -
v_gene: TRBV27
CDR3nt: TGTGCCATCCCCTCAGCCGGAGGAGCGCAGACCTACAATGAGCAGTTCTTC
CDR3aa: CAIPSAGGAQTYNEQFF

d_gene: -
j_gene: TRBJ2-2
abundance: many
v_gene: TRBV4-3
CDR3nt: TGCGCCAGCAGCCAAGATGCATTCGGCGCAAGAGCGAACACCGGGGAGCTGTTTTTT
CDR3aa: CASSQDAFGARANTGELFF

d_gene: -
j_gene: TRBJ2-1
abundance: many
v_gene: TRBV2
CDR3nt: TGTGCCAGCAGTGCACATTTAGGCCTTGGCAATGAGCAGTTCTTC
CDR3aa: CASSAHLGLGNEQFF

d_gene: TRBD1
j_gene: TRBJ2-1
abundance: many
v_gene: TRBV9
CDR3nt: TGTGCCAGCAGCTTACGGACAGGGGGATACAATGAGCAGTTCTTC
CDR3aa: CASSLRTGGYNEQFF

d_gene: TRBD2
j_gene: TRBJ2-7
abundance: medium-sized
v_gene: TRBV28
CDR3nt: TGTGCCAGCAGGTTAGCGGGAGGGAGCTCCTACGAGCAGTACTTC
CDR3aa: CASRLAGGSSYEQYF

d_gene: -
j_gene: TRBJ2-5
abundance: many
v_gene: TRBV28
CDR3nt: TGTGCCAGCAGTTCCCTCCTGGCGGAAGAGACCCAGTACTTC
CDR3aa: CASSSLLAEETQYF

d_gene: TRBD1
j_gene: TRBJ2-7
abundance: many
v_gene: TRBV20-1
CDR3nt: TGCAGTGCTAGATCCGGGGACAGGTTCTACGAGCAGTACTTC
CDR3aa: CSARSGDRFYEQYF

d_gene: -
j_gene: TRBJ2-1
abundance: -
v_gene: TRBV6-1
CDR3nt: TGTGCCAGCAGCAACCGGGACCGGAACTACAATGAGCAGTTCTTC
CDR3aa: CASSNRDRNYNEQFF

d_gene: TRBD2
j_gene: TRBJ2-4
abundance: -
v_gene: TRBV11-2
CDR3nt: TGTGCCAGTAGCGGGGGAAAAAACATTCAGTACTTC
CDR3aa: CASSGGKNIQYF

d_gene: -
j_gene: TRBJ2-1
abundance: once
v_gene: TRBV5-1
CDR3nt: TGCGCCAGCAGCTTTGCATGGGATGAGCAGTTCTTC
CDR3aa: CASSFAWDEQFF

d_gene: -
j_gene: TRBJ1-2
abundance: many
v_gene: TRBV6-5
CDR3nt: TGTGCCAGCAGTTACTCGCGTACAGGTGGAAGCTACACCTTC
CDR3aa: CASSYSRTGGSYTF

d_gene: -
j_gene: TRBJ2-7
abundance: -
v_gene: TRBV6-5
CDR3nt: TGTGCCAGCAGTTACTCGATGGGGGACCGGCTCTTCGAGCAGTACTTC
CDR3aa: CASSYSMGDRLFEQYF

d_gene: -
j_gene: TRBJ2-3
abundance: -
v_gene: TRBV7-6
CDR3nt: -
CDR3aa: CASSFYICSARDSGRPTDTQYF

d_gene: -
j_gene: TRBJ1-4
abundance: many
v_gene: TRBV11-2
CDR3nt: TGTGCCAGCAGCTTAGTCTCAGGGTACGGGGTAAAACTGTTTTTT
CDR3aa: CASSLVSGYGVKLFF

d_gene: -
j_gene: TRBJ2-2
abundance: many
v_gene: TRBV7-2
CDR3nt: TGTGCCAGCAGCTTAGTTCCGTCGAAGAATTTAAACACCGGGGAGCTGTTTTTT
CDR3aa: CASSLVPSKNLNTGELFF

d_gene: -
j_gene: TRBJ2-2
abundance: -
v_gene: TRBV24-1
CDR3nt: TGTGCCACCAGTGATTTTCGCGGTGAAAGAGGAACCGGGGAGCTGTTCTTT
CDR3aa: CATSDFRGERGTGELFF

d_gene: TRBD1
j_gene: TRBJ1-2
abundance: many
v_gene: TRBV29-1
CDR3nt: TGCAGCGTAGATACCGGGACAGGGAACTATGGCTACACCTTC
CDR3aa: CSVDTGTGNYGYTF

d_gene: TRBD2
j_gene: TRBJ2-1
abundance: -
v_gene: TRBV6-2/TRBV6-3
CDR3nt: TGTGCCAGACGCGGGGGGCCCGGGGCGACCGATGAGCAGTTCTTC
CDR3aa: CARRGGPGATDEQFF

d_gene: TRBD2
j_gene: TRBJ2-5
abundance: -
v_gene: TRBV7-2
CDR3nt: TGTGCCAGCAGCAGATACACTAGCGGTCAAGAGACCCAGTACTTC
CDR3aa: CASSRYTSGQETQYF

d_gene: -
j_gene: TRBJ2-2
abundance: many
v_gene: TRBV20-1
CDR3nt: TGCAGTGCTCTTTCCAGGGGTAACACCGGGGAGCTGTTTTTT
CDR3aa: CSALSRGNTGELFF

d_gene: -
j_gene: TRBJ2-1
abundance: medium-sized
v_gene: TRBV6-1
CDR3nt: TGTGCCAGCAGGGGGGAGTACAATGAGCAGTTCTTC
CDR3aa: CASRGEYNEQFF

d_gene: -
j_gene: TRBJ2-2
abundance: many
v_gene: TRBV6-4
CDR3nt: TGTGCCAGCAGTTACGGGCCCACCGGGGAGCTGTTTTTT
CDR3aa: CASSYGPTGELFF

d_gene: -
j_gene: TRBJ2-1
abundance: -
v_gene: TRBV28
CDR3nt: TGTGCCAGCAGTAGTAGCGGAGGCTCCTACAATGAGCAGTTCTTC
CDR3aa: CASSSSGGSYNEQFF

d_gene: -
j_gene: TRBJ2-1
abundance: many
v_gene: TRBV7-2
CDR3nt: TGTGCCAGCAGCTTAGGCCCCCCAAATGAGCAGTTCTTC
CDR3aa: CASSLGPPNEQFF

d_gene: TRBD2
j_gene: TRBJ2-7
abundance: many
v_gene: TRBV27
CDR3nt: TGTGCCAGCAGTGCCGGGACTAGCGGGATATACGAGCAGTACTTC
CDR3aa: CASSAGTSGIYEQYF

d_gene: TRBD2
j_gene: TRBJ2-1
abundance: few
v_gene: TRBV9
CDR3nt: TGTGCCAGCAGCGTCGGGGGGGCGGGAAATGAGCAGTTCTTC
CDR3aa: CASSVGGAGNEQFF

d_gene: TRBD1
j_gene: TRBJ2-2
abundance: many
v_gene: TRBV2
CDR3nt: TGTGCCACGCGGACAGGGTCCACCGGGGAGCTGTTTTTT
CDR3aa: CATRTGSTGELFF

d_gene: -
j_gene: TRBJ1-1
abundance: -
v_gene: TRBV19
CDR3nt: TGTGCCAGTAGTAGCGGACAGTTCTCGTACACTGAAGCTTTCTTT
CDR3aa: CASSSGQFSYTEAFF

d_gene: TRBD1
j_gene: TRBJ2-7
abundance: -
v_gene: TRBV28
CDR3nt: TGTGCCAGCAGTCTCACCGGGACAGGGTCGTACGAGCAGTACTTC
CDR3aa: CASSLTGTGSYEQYF